This T cell receptor beta chain came from a study of T cells after yellow fever vaccination. Findings and limits, study-wide: Researchers report a weaker secondary response that nonetheless peaked faster, day 5 versus 15. Contaminants from the bulk population, in the form of abundant clonotypes, could be found in FACS-sorted repertoires.

Synthesis of TCR cDNA relied on 5'RACE template switching, which attached a universal primer site and UMIs. In TCRdb, the 5' RACE reads were re-called with MiXCR into one record per CDR3 protein. In the table there are hundreds of thousands of distinct CDR3 sequences, about a fifth of which are singletons. This clonotype was seen more than once but under ten times. No antigen is known for it. The V gene lost 6 bases and the J gene lost 2 bases, with 10 bases spanning the gap. CDR3 length equals 12 residues. Germline assignment: CDR1 DFQATT and CDR2 SNEGSKA (reference sequence). The sample consisted of PBMCs, taken 15 days after the yellow fever booster vaccination. The TCR sequence derives from a man aged 30 to 39 who received the YFV17D yellow fever vaccine. This chain connects TRBV20-1 to TRBJ2-5, with D unresolved. The CDR3 spells CSASHGQETQYF. DNA of the CDR3: TGCAGTGCCTCCCACGGACAAGAGACCCAGTACTTC.